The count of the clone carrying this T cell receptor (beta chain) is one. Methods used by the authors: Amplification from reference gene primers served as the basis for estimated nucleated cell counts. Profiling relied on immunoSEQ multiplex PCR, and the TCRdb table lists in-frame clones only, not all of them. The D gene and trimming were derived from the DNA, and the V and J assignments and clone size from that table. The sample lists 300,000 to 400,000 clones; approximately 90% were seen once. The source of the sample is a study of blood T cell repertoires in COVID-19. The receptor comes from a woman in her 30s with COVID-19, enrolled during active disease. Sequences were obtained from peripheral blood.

The CDR3 nucleotides are TGTGCCAGCAGCGCGGGCTCTGGGGTACCCCTCCACTTT. Amino acids: CASSAGSGVPLHF. The J gene is TRBJ1-6, the V gene TRBV5-6; no clear D. The CDR3 has 13 amino acids. Trimming took off 4 bases at V and 12 bases at J, with 14 bases between the two ends. The germline gives CDR1 SGHDT, CDR2 YYEEEE.